These T cell receptor beta chains were read from a single sample in a study of PD-1 blockade in classical Hodgkin lymphoma. Profiled with immunoSEQ multiplex PCR; TCRdb holds only in-frame clones, not every one. The sample has over 20,000 clones, nearly 75% seen once; the top ten hold roughly 25%. The source was peripheral blood mononuclear cells (PBMCs), collected before the second cycle of nivolumab. Every receptor here comes from a human donor with classical Hodgkin lymphoma. The CDR3 runs from the conserved cysteine through the conserved F or W. Fields, in order: V gene, D gene, J gene, clone size, CDR3 protein, CDR3 DNA. D genes are given only for firm matches. Clone sizes are given selectively: once, few, many, or a class where the clone is expanded.

V gene: TRBV18
D gene: -
J gene: TRBJ2-7
clone size: -
CDR3 protein: CASSTGTGAYEQYF
CDR3 DNA: TGTGCCAGCTCAACCGGGACCGGAGCCTACGAGCAGTACTTC

V gene: TRBV27
D gene: -
J gene: TRBJ1-5
clone size: few
CDR3 protein: CASRVGFNQPQHF
CDR3 DNA: TGTGCCAGCAGGGTCGGATTCAATCAGCCCCAGCATTTT

V gene: TRBV6-5
D gene: TRBD2
J gene: TRBJ2-1
clone size: -
CDR3 protein: CASSYTGTSGINEQFF
CDR3 DNA: TGTGCCAGCAGTTACACAGGGACTAGCGGGATAAATGAGCAGTTCTTC

V gene: TRBV19
D gene: -
J gene: TRBJ1-1
clone size: -
CDR3 protein: CASSLNRVRTEAFF
CDR3 DNA: TGTGCCAGTAGTCTTAACAGGGTGCGGACTGAAGCTTTCTTT

V gene: TRBV7-9
D gene: -
J gene: TRBJ2-1
clone size: -
CDR3 protein: CASSHRPNEQFF
CDR3 DNA: TGTGCCAGCAGCCATCGACCCAATGAGCAGTTCTTC

V gene: TRBV9
D gene: TRBD2
J gene: TRBJ2-2
clone size: -
CDR3 protein: CASSVVPSGSSGELFF
CDR3 DNA: TGTGCCAGCAGCGTAGTACCTAGCGGGAGCTCCGGGGAGCTGTTTTTT

V gene: TRBV19
D gene: TRBD2
J gene: TRBJ2-1
clone size: once
CDR3 protein: CASSKTSFNEQFF
CDR3 DNA: TGTGCCAGTAGTAAGACTAGCTTCAATGAGCAGTTCTTC

V gene: TRBV9
D gene: -
J gene: TRBJ2-2
clone size: once
CDR3 protein: CASSLRTGELFF
CDR3 DNA: TGTGCCAGCAGCTTGAGGACCGGGGAGCTGTTTTTT

V gene: TRBV6-5
D gene: -
J gene: TRBJ2-7
clone size: once
CDR3 protein: CASSQDRYEQYF
CDR3 DNA: TGTGCCAGCAGCCAAGACAGGTACGAGCAGTACTTC

V gene: TRBV18
D gene: -
J gene: TRBJ2-5
clone size: -
CDR3 protein: CASSLALVSQYF
CDR3 DNA: TGTGCCAGCTCCCTCGCCTTGGTGTCCCAGTACTTC

V gene: TRBV21-1
D gene: -
J gene: TRBJ2-5
clone size: few
CDR3 protein: CASSATGLETQYF
CDR3 DNA: TGTGCCAGCAGTGCCACAGGGCTCGAGACCCAGTACTTC

V gene: TRBV11-3
D gene: -
J gene: TRBJ2-2
clone size: once
CDR3 protein: CASSVSGSNTGELFF
CDR3 DNA: TGTGCCAGCAGCGTTAGCGGATCGAACACCGGGGAGCTGTTTTTT

V gene: TRBV29-1
D gene: TRBD1
J gene: TRBJ1-2
clone size: -
CDR3 protein: CSVGLGQSDPYGYTF
CDR3 DNA: TGCAGCGTTGGCTTGGGACAGTCTGACCCATATGGCTACACCTTC

V gene: TRBV7-7
D gene: -
J gene: TRBJ2-7
clone size: -
CDR3 protein: CASSLGTGSEQYF
CDR3 DNA: TGTGCCAGCAGCTTAGGAACAGGGAGCGAGCAGTACTTC

V gene: TRBV5-1
D gene: -
J gene: TRBJ2-7
clone size: -
CDR3 protein: CASSLLGRSSYEQYF
CDR3 DNA: TGCGCCAGCAGCTTGCTGGGTCGTTCCTCCTACGAGCAGTACTTC

V gene: TRBV5-5
D gene: TRBD2
J gene: TRBJ2-1
clone size: -
CDR3 protein: CASSLTSGSSNEQFF
CDR3 DNA: TGTGCCAGCAGCTTGACTAGCGGGAGTAGCAATGAGCAGTTCTTC

V gene: TRBV18
D gene: TRBD2
J gene: TRBJ2-1
clone size: -
CDR3 protein: CASRPGGRSSYNEQFF
CDR3 DNA: TGTGCCAGCAGACCGGGGGGAAGGAGCTCCTACAATGAGCAGTTCTTC

V gene: TRBV27
D gene: -
J gene: TRBJ2-3
clone size: -
CDR3 protein: CASSLSGVSHTDTQYF
CDR3 DNA: TGTGCCAGCAGTTTATCCGGGGTCTCACACACCGATACGCAGTATTTT

V gene: TRBV10-1
D gene: -
J gene: TRBJ2-7
clone size: -
CDR3 protein: CASSVKQGGEQYF
CDR3 DNA: TGCGCCAGCAGTGTAAAACAGGGCGGCGAGCAGTACTTC

V gene: TRBV16
D gene: -
J gene: TRBJ2-7
clone size: few
CDR3 protein: CASSQYRSREQYF
CDR3 DNA: TGTGCCAGCAGCCAATATAGATCGCGGGAGCAGTACTTC

V gene: TRBV2
D gene: -
J gene: TRBJ1-6
clone size: few
CDR3 protein: CASHRQAYNSPLHF
CDR3 DNA: TGTGCCAGCCACAGACAGGCCTATAATTCACCCCTCCACTTT

V gene: TRBV27
D gene: -
J gene: TRBJ1-4
clone size: few
CDR3 protein: CASSFAVNEKLFF
CDR3 DNA: TGTGCCAGCAGTTTCGCAGTTAATGAAAAACTGTTTTTT

V gene: TRBV10-2
D gene: TRBD2
J gene: TRBJ2-7
clone size: -
CDR3 protein: CASSDPTSGRTTSYEQYF
CDR3 DNA: TGCGCCAGCAGTGATCCGACTAGCGGGAGGACTACCTCCTACGAGCAGTACTTC

V gene: TRBV11-2
D gene: TRBD1
J gene: TRBJ1-1
clone size: -
CDR3 protein: CASSPGDRSAEAFF
CDR3 DNA: TGTGCCAGCAGCCCAGGGGACAGGTCGGCTGAAGCTTTCTTT

V gene: TRBV5-1
D gene: TRBD1
J gene: TRBJ1-6
clone size: -
CDR3 protein: CASSPQLGQGGSPLHF
CDR3 DNA: TGCGCCAGCAGCCCACAACTCGGACAGGGCGGCTCACCCCTCCACTTT

V gene: TRBV10-2
D gene: -
J gene: TRBJ1-1
clone size: few
CDR3 protein: CASSEIAGETEAFF
CDR3 DNA: TGCGCCAGCAGTGAAATCGCAGGGGAAACTGAAGCTTTCTTT

V gene: TRBV6-6
D gene: TRBD2
J gene: TRBJ2-5
clone size: -
CDR3 protein: CASSPLGSGMAETQYF
CDR3 DNA: TGTGCCAGCAGCCCGCTTGGTAGCGGGATGGCCGAGACCCAGTACTTC

V gene: TRBV5-1
D gene: -
J gene: TRBJ2-5
clone size: -
CDR3 protein: CASSSGVQGGAQETQYF
CDR3 DNA: TGCGCCAGCAGCTCAGGGGTCCAGGGTGGAGCACAAGAGACCCAGTACTTC

V gene: TRBV7-7
D gene: -
J gene: TRBJ2-1
clone size: few
CDR3 protein: CASSLSSGYNEQFF
CDR3 DNA: TGTGCCAGCAGCTTAAGTAGCGGTTACAATGAGCAGTTCTTC

V gene: TRBV2
D gene: TRBD2
J gene: TRBJ2-1
clone size: -
CDR3 protein: CASIAGGAYNEQFF
CDR3 DNA: TGTGCCAGTATAGCGGGAGGGGCTTACAATGAGCAGTTCTTC

V gene: TRBV29-1
D gene: TRBD1
J gene: TRBJ1-2
clone size: -
CDR3 protein: CSVGTGVGYTF
CDR3 DNA: TGCAGCGTCGGGACAGGGGTTGGCTACACCTTC

V gene: TRBV10-2
D gene: -
J gene: TRBJ1-4
clone size: few
CDR3 protein: CASSKRQSTNEKLFF
CDR3 DNA: TGCGCCAGCAGCAAACGACAGTCAACTAATGAAAAACTGTTTTTT

V gene: TRBV2
D gene: -
J gene: TRBJ2-6
clone size: once
CDR3 protein: CASSDSFGDSGANVLTF
CDR3 DNA: TGTGCCAGCAGTGACTCTTTTGGGGACTCTGGGGCCAACGTCCTGACTTTC

V gene: TRBV2
D gene: -
J gene: TRBJ1-6
clone size: -
CDR3 protein: CASSATPGNSPLHF
CDR3 DNA: TGTGCCAGCAGCGCCACTCCAGGAAATTCACCCCTCCACTTT

V gene: TRBV5-1
D gene: TRBD2
J gene: TRBJ2-7
clone size: -
CDR3 protein: CASKERTSKSEQYF
CDR3 DNA: TGCGCCAGCAAGGAGCGGACTAGCAAAAGCGAGCAGTACTTC

V gene: TRBV5-4
D gene: -
J gene: TRBJ2-5
clone size: -
CDR3 protein: CASSLKGLDETQYF
CDR3 DNA: TGTGCCAGCAGCTTGAAGGGGCTGGACGAGACCCAGTACTTC

V gene: TRBV14
D gene: -
J gene: TRBJ2-1
clone size: -
CDR3 protein: CASSHRVVGDGWTPYNEQFF
CDR3 DNA: TGTGCCAGCAGCCACCGCGTGGTGGGGGACGGTTGGACCCCCTACAATGAGCAGTTCTTC

V gene: TRBV15
D gene: -
J gene: TRBJ2-7
clone size: few
CDR3 protein: CATSEGLDEQYF
CDR3 DNA: TGTGCCACTTCCGAGGGCCTGGACGAGCAGTACTTC

V gene: TRBV7-9
D gene: -
J gene: TRBJ2-5
clone size: -
CDR3 protein: CASSLAGFMAETQYF
CDR3 DNA: TGTGCCAGCAGCTTAGCAGGGTTTATGGCGGAGACCCAGTACTTC

V gene: TRBV10-3
D gene: -
J gene: TRBJ2-1
clone size: -
CDR3 protein: CAIKTSASYNEQFF
CDR3 DNA: TGTGCCATCAAAACTAGTGCCTCCTACAATGAGCAGTTCTTC

V gene: TRBV21-1
D gene: -
J gene: TRBJ2-1
clone size: few
CDR3 protein: CASSKANEGCSYNEQFF
CDR3 DNA: TGTGCCAGCAGCAAAGCTAATGAGGGTTGCTCCTACAATGAGCAGTTCTTC

V gene: TRBV5-1
D gene: TRBD1
J gene: TRBJ1-2
clone size: -
CDR3 protein: CASSLGGTDYGYTF
CDR3 DNA: TGCGCCAGCAGCTTGGGGGGGACAGACTATGGCTACACCTTC

V gene: TRBV2
D gene: -
J gene: TRBJ2-2
clone size: -
CDR3 protein: CASSEGAGELFF
CDR3 DNA: TGTGCCAGCAGCGAGGGGGCCGGGGAGCTGTTTTTT

V gene: TRBV15
D gene: -
J gene: TRBJ2-1
clone size: -
CDR3 protein: CATSRALYNEQFF
CDR3 DNA: TGTGCCACCAGCAGAGCTCTATACAATGAGCAGTTCTTC

V gene: TRBV4-2
D gene: TRBD2
J gene: TRBJ2-3
clone size: few
CDR3 protein: CASSRIVAGVGTDTQYF
CDR3 DNA: TGTGCCAGCAGCCGGATCGTAGCGGGAGTCGGCACAGATACGCAGTATTTT